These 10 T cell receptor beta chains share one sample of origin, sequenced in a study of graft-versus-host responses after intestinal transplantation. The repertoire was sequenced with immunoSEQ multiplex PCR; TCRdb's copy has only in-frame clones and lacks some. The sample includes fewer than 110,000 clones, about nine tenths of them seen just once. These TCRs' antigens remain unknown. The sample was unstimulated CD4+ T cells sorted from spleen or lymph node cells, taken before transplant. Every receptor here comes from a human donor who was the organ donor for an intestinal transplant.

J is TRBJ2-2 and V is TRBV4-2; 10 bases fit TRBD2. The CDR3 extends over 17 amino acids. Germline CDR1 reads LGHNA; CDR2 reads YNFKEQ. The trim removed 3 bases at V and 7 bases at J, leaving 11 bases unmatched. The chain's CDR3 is CASSQDPSGSRIGELFF. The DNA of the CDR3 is TGTGCCAGCAGCCAGGATCCTAGCGGGAGTAGGATCGGGGAGCTGTTTTTT.

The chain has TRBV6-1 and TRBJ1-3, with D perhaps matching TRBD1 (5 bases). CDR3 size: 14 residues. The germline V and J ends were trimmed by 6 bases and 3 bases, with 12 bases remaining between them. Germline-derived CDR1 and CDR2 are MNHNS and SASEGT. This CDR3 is CASRQGGFGNTIYF. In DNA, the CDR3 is TGTGCCAGCAGGCAGGGTGGTTTTGGAAACACCATATATTTT.

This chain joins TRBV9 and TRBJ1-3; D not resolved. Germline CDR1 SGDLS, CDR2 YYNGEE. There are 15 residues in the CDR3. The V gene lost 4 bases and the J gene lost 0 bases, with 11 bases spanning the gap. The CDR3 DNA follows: TGTGCCAGCAGCCTTGCCGTGGGCTCTGGAAACACCATATATTTT. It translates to CASSLAVGSGNTIYF.

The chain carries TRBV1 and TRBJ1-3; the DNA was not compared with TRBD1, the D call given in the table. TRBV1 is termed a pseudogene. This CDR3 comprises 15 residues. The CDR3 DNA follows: TGCACCAGCAGCCAGGGGGCTATGTCTGGAAACACCATATATTTT. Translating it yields CTSSQGAMSGNTIYF.

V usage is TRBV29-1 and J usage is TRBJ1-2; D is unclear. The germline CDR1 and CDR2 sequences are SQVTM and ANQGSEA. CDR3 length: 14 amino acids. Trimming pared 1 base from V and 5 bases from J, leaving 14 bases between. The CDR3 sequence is CSVEVGNIPYGYTF. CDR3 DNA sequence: TGCAGCGTTGAAGTTGGTAACATCCCTTATGGCTACACCTTC.

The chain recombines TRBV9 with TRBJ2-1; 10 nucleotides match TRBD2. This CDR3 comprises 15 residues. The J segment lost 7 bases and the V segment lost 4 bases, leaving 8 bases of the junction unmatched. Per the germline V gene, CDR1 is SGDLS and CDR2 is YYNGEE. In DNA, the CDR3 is TGTGCCAGCAGCCCGAGCGGGAGGGCCGAGAATGAGCAGTTCTTC. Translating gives CASSPSGRAENEQFF.

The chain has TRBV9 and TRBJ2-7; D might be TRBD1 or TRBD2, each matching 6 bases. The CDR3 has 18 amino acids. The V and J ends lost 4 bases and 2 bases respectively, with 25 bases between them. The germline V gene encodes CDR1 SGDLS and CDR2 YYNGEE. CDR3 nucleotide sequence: TGTGCCAGCAGCACCCGAGACGTTGGGGGGCGGAGGACCTACGAGCAGTACTTC. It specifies CASSTRDVGGRRTYEQYF.

The CDR3 nucleotides are TGCGCCAGCAGCATCGGGACTAGCGGGAGGACTAGCACAGATACGCAGTATTTT. Protein: CASSIGTSGRTSTDTQYF. J is TRBJ2-3 and V is TRBV5-1; 15 bases are a match to TRBD2. With V trimmed by 4 bases and J by 0 bases, 6 bases remained unmatched. The CDR3 is 18 residues long. The germline V gene encodes CDR1 SGHRS and CDR2 YFSETQ.

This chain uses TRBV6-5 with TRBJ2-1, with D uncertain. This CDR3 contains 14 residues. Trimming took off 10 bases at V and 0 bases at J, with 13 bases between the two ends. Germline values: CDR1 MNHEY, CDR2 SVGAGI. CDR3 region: CATVAYRSYNEQFF. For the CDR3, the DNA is TGTGCCACCGTAGCCTACCGCTCCTACAATGAGCAGTTCTTC.

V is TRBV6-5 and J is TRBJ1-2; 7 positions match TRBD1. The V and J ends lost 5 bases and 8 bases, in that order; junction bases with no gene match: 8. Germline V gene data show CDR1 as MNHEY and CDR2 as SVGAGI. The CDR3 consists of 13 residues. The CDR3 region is CASSRSTGSGYTF. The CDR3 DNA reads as TGTGCCAGCAGTCGCTCGACAGGGTCGGGCTACACCTTC.